The 9 T cell receptor beta chains below come from one sample, sequenced in a study of graft-versus-host responses after intestinal transplantation. Some clones are missing from TCRdb's copy, which holds only in-frame ones; the method was immunoSEQ multiplex PCR. This table holds fewer than 70,000 clones, roughly 92% found once. The sample in question was bone marrow, obtained 734 days after intestinal transplantation. The receptor source for this set is a human patient who received an intestinal transplant, so some T cells may come from the graft donor.

The genes are TRBV7-9 and TRBJ2-7, with 8 bases lining up with TRBD2. The J segment lost 5 bases and the V segment lost 4 bases, leaving 4 bases of the junction unmatched. CDR1 and CDR2 (germline): SEHNR, FQNEAQ (reference sequence). The CDR3 loop spans 13 amino acids. As DNA, the CDR3 is TGTGCCAGCAGCTCGGGAGGGCGGGACGAGCAGTACTTC. It is translated as CASSSGGRDEQYF.

The chain joins TRBV5-4 to TRBJ1-1; D may be TRBD1 (6 bases). Trimming took 0 bases from V and 4 from J, leaving 10 bases between them. Germline V gives CDR1 SGHNT, CDR2 YYREEE (reference sequence). The CDR3 spans 14 residues. The chain's CDR3 is CASSLEQGGTEAFF. DNA of the CDR3: TGTGCCAGCAGCTTGGAGCAAGGGGGCACTGAAGCTTTCTTT.

The genes are TRBV6-6 and TRBJ2-1; TRBD2 agrees at 10 bases. V lost 2 bases to trimming and J lost 7 bases; unmatched junction nucleotides: 8. Per the germline V gene, CDR1 is MNHNY and CDR2 is SVGAGI (reference sequence). This CDR3 is built from 16 residues. CDR3 coding DNA: TGTGCCAGCAGTTACCCGTCCGGACTAGCGGTAAATGAGCAGTTCTTC. It encodes CASSYPSGLAVNEQFF.

This chain connects TRBV7-6 to TRBJ2-1; 11 nucleotides match TRBD2. Germline V CDR1 and CDR2: SGHVS, FNYEAQ. V trimming: 5 bases; J trimming: 2 bases; junction bases outside the gene matches: 5. The CDR3 runs to 16 residues. The CDR3 is CASSTGTSGAYNEQFF. The DNA of the CDR3 is TGTGCCAGCAGCACCGGGACTAGCGGTGCCTACAATGAGCAGTTCTTC.

The chain links TRBV10-3 to TRBJ2-7, with TRBD1 identical over 8 bases. With 3 bases clipped from V and 0 bases from J, the junction kept 4 bases outside the gene matches. The CDR3 totals 15 residues. CDR1 and CDR2 (germline): ENHRY, SYGVKD. This CDR3 reads CAISDPGTGSYEQYF. In DNA, the CDR3 is TGTGCCATCAGTGACCCCGGGACAGGCTCCTACGAGCAGTACTTC.

The chain employs TRBV7-3 and TRBJ2-2, with D tentatively TRBD1 or TRBD2 (5 bases each). V dropped 0 bases and J dropped 4 bases, with 12 bases sitting between them. This CDR3 has 16 amino acids. Germline V gene data show CDR1 as SGHTA and CDR2 as FQGTGA. The CDR3 nucleotides read TGTGCCAGCAGCTTAACCTCCGGGGCCTCCACCGGGGAGCTGTTTTTT. Translating gives CASSLTSGASTGELFF. The full variable domain, with the rest looked up from reference TRBV7-3 and TRBJ2-2, is GAGVSQTPSNKVTEKGKYVELRCDPISGHTALYWYRQSLGQGPEFLIYFQGTGAADDSGLPNDRFFAVRPEGSVSTLKIQRTERGDSAVYLCASSLTSGASTGELFFGEGSRLTVL.

The V gene is TRBV10-2, the J gene TRBJ1-5; D gene uncertain. CDR1 is WSHSY, CDR2 SAAADI, per germline. Trimming left V 0 bases short and J 1 base short, with 7 bases between. CDR3 length: 15 residues. CDR3 in amino acids: CASSESSRSNQPQHF. CDR3 nucleotide sequence: TGCGCCAGCAGTGAGTCGAGCAGAAGCAATCAGCCCCAGCATTTT.

This clone was picked up one time. This chain links TRBV19 with TRBJ2-4, with D perhaps TRBD1 or TRBD2 (6 bases each). The V and J ends lost 4 bases and 0 bases respectively, with 19 bases between them. CDR1 is LNHDA, CDR2 SQIVND, per germline (reference sequence). The CDR3 contains 18 residues. The CDR3 here is CASSTLGGVALAKNIQYF. CDR3 in DNA: TGTGCCAGTAGTACCCTGGGGGGCGTTGCTTTAGCCAAAAACATTCAGTACTTC.

The rearrangement links TRBV6-6 to TRBJ2-7; D perhaps matches TRBD1 (5 bases). This CDR3 has 15 residues. V shed 4 bases and J shed 3 bases, with 16 bases lying between them. Germline CDR1 reads MNHNY; CDR2 reads SVGAGI (reference sequence). The CDR3 DNA sequence: TGTGCCAGCAGTTCCCTACCAGGGCTTGGCTACGAGCAGTACTTC. This translates into CASSSLPGLGYEQYF.